The present entry profiles one TCR beta chain with its context. Antigen: not known. The sample belongs to a study of shared clonotypes between healthy human individuals. Overall study: Each donor's CD8 memory used one plate, CD8 naive two, each CD4 subset three.

The V and J ends lost 2 bases and 7 bases, in that order; junction bases with no gene match: 4. From germline, CDR1 is ENHRY and CDR2 SYGVKD. This CDR3 contains 15 residues. The study's findings and limits: Blood was the sole source, and tissue repertoires probably differ. For sorted subsets, rarefaction showed incomplete sequencing despite large depth.

Only in-frame clones appear in the TCRdb table, and some are missing; sequencing was by immunoSEQ multiplex PCR. The sample comprises around 750,000 clones, approximately 79% of which are singletons, and less than 2% rests with the top ten. The chain couples TRBV10-3 to TRBJ2-1; 11 bases align to TRBD2. The receptor comes from a woman in her thirties in good health. The sample consisted of memory CD4+ T cells sorted from blood. Subset given: CD45RA-negative fraction. The chain's CDR3 is CAISEARTSGNEQFF. CDR3 DNA: TGTGCCATCAGTGAGGCGAGGACTAGCGGGAATGAGCAGTTCTTC.